A selection of T cell receptor beta chains follows, all from one sample in a study of OX40 agonist ivuxolimab in advanced cancers. Clones were sequenced by immunoSEQ multiplex PCR, and TCRdb holds only the in-frame ones, with some missing. Altogether 98,000 or so clones are present, around 85% being singletons, with the ten largest covering around 0.82%. Sequences were derived from CD4+ or CD8+ T cells sorted from blood, sampled in a trial of the OX40 agonist ivuxolimab. The receptors shown here come from an adult with an advanced solid tumor such as melanoma, head and neck, liver or kidney cancer. The CDR3 runs from the conserved cysteine through the conserved F or W. A D gene is named only where the DNA matches it firmly. Some rows have no size entry. The others give once, few or many, or a class for an expanded clone.

v_gene: TRBV30; abundance: .; j_gene: TRBJ1-5; d_gene: .; CDR3nt: TGTGCCTGGAGCGTAGGGTCGGATCAGCCCCAGCATTTT; CDR3aa: CAWSVGSDQPQHF
v_gene: TRBV5-1; abundance: .; j_gene: TRBJ2-3; d_gene: .; CDR3nt: TGCGCCAGCAGCACCGGGACGGTGGGGGGAACAGATACGCAGTATTTT; CDR3aa: CASSTGTVGGTDTQYF
v_gene: TRBV18; abundance: .; j_gene: TRBJ1-4; d_gene: .; CDR3nt: TGTGCCAGCTCACCGCGCGGAGGGGATGAAAAACTGTTTTTT; CDR3aa: CASSPRGGDEKLFF
v_gene: TRBV2; abundance: .; j_gene: TRBJ2-1; d_gene: .; CDR3nt: TGTGCCAGCACCTTAGGCCCGTACAATGAGCAGTTCTTC; CDR3aa: CASTLGPYNEQFF
v_gene: TRBV5-1; abundance: .; j_gene: TRBJ2-1; d_gene: TRBD2; CDR3nt: TGCGCCAGCAGCTTGGAAGGACTAGCCTACAATGAGCAGTTCTTC; CDR3aa: CASSLEGLAYNEQFF
v_gene: TRBV30; abundance: .; j_gene: TRBJ1-2; d_gene: TRBD1; CDR3nt: TGTGCCTGGAGTGATGGGCCCTTAGGACAGGGCTTAGCTAACTATGGCTACACCTTC; CDR3aa: CAWSDGPLGQGLANYGYTF
v_gene: TRBV19; abundance: .; j_gene: TRBJ2-2; d_gene: .; CDR3nt: TGTGCCAGTAGTATAGCGGGGGATATACACACCGGGGAGCTGTTTTTT; CDR3aa: CASSIAGDIHTGELFF
v_gene: TRBV7-2; abundance: .; j_gene: TRBJ2-5; d_gene: .; CDR3nt: TGTGCCAGCAGCTTCCAGGGTCACGAGACCCAGTACTTC; CDR3aa: CASSFQGHETQYF
v_gene: TRBV19; abundance: .; j_gene: TRBJ1-1; d_gene: TRBD1; CDR3nt: TGTGCCAGTAGTACTACAGGGGCCCCCCTTGAAGCTTTCTTT; CDR3aa: CASSTTGAPLEAFF
v_gene: TRBV6-5; abundance: .; j_gene: TRBJ2-2; d_gene: .; CDR3nt: TGTGCCAGCAGTTACGTAGATTCGAACACCGGGGAGCTGTTTTTT; CDR3aa: CASSYVDSNTGELFF
v_gene: TRBV11-2; abundance: few; j_gene: TRBJ1-6; d_gene: .; CDR3nt: TGTGCCAGCAGCTCACCCTTCTCTCCCCTCCACTTT; CDR3aa: CASSSPFSPLHF
v_gene: TRBV5-6; abundance: .; j_gene: TRBJ1-2; d_gene: .; CDR3nt: TGTGCCAGCAGCTTGGGGGTGTATGGCTACACCTTC; CDR3aa: CASSLGVYGYTF
v_gene: TRBV29-1; abundance: .; j_gene: TRBJ2-7; d_gene: .; CDR3nt: TGCAGCATCGCCCGGGCCCCAAACCTCTACGAGCAGTACTTC; CDR3aa: CSIARAPNLYEQYF
v_gene: TRBV27; abundance: .; j_gene: TRBJ1-2; d_gene: .; CDR3nt: TGTGCCAGCACCCTTTATGGCTACACCTTC; CDR3aa: CASTLYGYTF
v_gene: TRBV6-1; abundance: .; j_gene: TRBJ2-7; d_gene: TRBD1; CDR3nt: TGTGCCAGCAGTGAAGCCGGGACAGGGGGCCAATTATACGAGCAGTACTTC; CDR3aa: CASSEAGTGGQLYEQYF
v_gene: TRBV18; abundance: .; j_gene: TRBJ2-7; d_gene: TRBD1; CDR3nt: TGTGCCAGCTCAGGTGACAGGGGAAGCTACGAGCAGTACTTC; CDR3aa: CASSGDRGSYEQYF
v_gene: TRBV11-2; abundance: .; j_gene: TRBJ2-7; d_gene: .; CDR3nt: TGTGCCAGCAGCTTAGAGCGGGGTTCACATCGAGAGCAGTACTTC; CDR3aa: CASSLERGSHREQYF
v_gene: TRBV2; abundance: .; j_gene: TRBJ2-3; d_gene: .; CDR3nt: TGTGCCAGCAGGGAAAGCACAGATACGCAGTATTTT; CDR3aa: CASRESTDTQYF
v_gene: TRBV7-2; abundance: .; j_gene: TRBJ1-1; d_gene: .; CDR3nt: TGTGCCAGCAGCTTAATATTGGGGGGGAACACTGAAGCTTTCTTT; CDR3aa: CASSLILGGNTEAFF
v_gene: TRBV4-2; abundance: .; j_gene: TRBJ2-7; d_gene: TRBD2; CDR3nt: TGTGCCAGCAGCCCTGGGACTAGCGGGGCCTACGAGCAGTACTTC; CDR3aa: CASSPGTSGAYEQYF
v_gene: TRBV11-2; abundance: .; j_gene: TRBJ1-1; d_gene: .; CDR3nt: TGTGCCAGCAGCCCGGACTCGCTTGGCACTGAAGCTTTCTTT; CDR3aa: CASSPDSLGTEAFF
v_gene: TRBV14; abundance: .; j_gene: TRBJ1-1; d_gene: .; CDR3nt: TGTGCCAGCAGCCAAGGAAGCCAGTGGGCTTTCTTT; CDR3aa: CASSQGSQWAFF
v_gene: TRBV5-1; abundance: once; j_gene: TRBJ1-4; d_gene: .; CDR3nt: TGCGCCAGCAGGGAAACAGGGATGGCGACTAATGAAAAACTGTTTTTT; CDR3aa: CASRETGMATNEKLFF
v_gene: TRBV30; abundance: .; j_gene: TRBJ2-3; d_gene: TRBD1; CDR3nt: TGTGCCTGGAGGGAGACAGGGGGAAGGGATACGCAGTATTTT; CDR3aa: CAWRETGGRDTQYF
v_gene: TRBV29-1; abundance: .; j_gene: TRBJ1-2; d_gene: .; CDR3nt: TGCAGCGTTGACAGGGGCTATGGCTACACCTTC; CDR3aa: CSVDRGYGYTF
v_gene: TRBV5-1; abundance: .; j_gene: TRBJ1-1; d_gene: TRBD1; CDR3nt: TGCGCCAGCACGGGACAGGGTAAAACAAACACTGAAGCTTTCTTT; CDR3aa: CASTGQGKTNTEAFF
v_gene: TRBV27; abundance: .; j_gene: TRBJ1-2; d_gene: TRBD1; CDR3nt: TGTGCCAGCAGTTTACAGGGGGCGGGCTATGGCTACACCTTC; CDR3aa: CASSLQGAGYGYTF
v_gene: TRBV4-3; abundance: once; j_gene: TRBJ1-1; d_gene: .; CDR3nt: TGCGCCAGCAGCCAAGATCGACGGACGAACACTGAAGCTTTCTTT; CDR3aa: CASSQDRRTNTEAFF
v_gene: TRBV11-2; abundance: .; j_gene: TRBJ1-1; d_gene: .; CDR3nt: TGTGCCAGCAGCTTGAGGCAGACGAACACTGAAGCTTTCTTT; CDR3aa: CASSLRQTNTEAFF
v_gene: TRBV7-6; abundance: .; j_gene: TRBJ2-5; d_gene: .; CDR3nt: TGTGCCAGCAGTCCCGACCGGAGACTCCAGAACCAAGAGACCCAGTACTTC; CDR3aa: CASSPDRRLQNQETQYF
v_gene: TRBV5-1; abundance: .; j_gene: TRBJ1-5; d_gene: .; CDR3nt: TGCGCCAGCAGCTTGGTTGGGGGTCAGCCCCAGCATTTT; CDR3aa: CASSLVGGQPQHF
v_gene: TRBV19; abundance: .; j_gene: TRBJ2-1; d_gene: .; CDR3nt: TGTGCCAGTAGTATAGGAACAGGGAGCTCCTACAATGAGCAGTTCTTC; CDR3aa: CASSIGTGSSYNEQFF
v_gene: TRBV4-2; abundance: .; j_gene: TRBJ2-2; d_gene: .; CDR3nt: TGTGCCAGCAGCCAGACGAACACCGGGGAGCTGTTTTTT; CDR3aa: CASSQTNTGELFF
v_gene: TRBV30; abundance: .; j_gene: TRBJ2-5; d_gene: .; CDR3nt: TGTGCCTGGAGTATGGGGTCCCAAGAGACCCAGTACTTC; CDR3aa: CAWSMGSQETQYF
v_gene: TRBV6-1; abundance: .; j_gene: TRBJ1-1; d_gene: .; CDR3nt: TGTGCCAGCAGTGAAGCGCAGGGGATAGCTTTCTTT; CDR3aa: CASSEAQGIAFF
v_gene: TRBV7-3; abundance: .; j_gene: TRBJ1-4; d_gene: TRBD1; CDR3nt: TGTGCCAGCAGCGGATACCGGGACAGGAATGAAAAACTGTTTTTT; CDR3aa: CASSGYRDRNEKLFF
v_gene: TRBV4-3; abundance: .; j_gene: TRBJ1-3; d_gene: .; CDR3nt: TGCGCCAGCAGCCAGTCCGTAGAGTCTGGAAACACCATATATTTT; CDR3aa: CASSQSVESGNTIYF
v_gene: TRBV7-2; abundance: .; j_gene: TRBJ1-4; d_gene: .; CDR3nt: TGTGCCAGCAGCTTAGCCAGGGCTAATGAAAAACTGTTTTTT; CDR3aa: CASSLARANEKLFF
v_gene: TRBV5-6; abundance: .; j_gene: TRBJ2-5; d_gene: .; CDR3nt: TGTGCCAGCAGCTTGGCCCGGAGGGAAGAGACCCAGTACTTC; CDR3aa: CASSLARREETQYF
v_gene: TRBV28; abundance: .; j_gene: TRBJ2-2; d_gene: .; CDR3nt: TGTGCCAGCACCTCGGGGGATCGAACCGGGGAGCTGTTTTTT; CDR3aa: CASTSGDRTGELFF
v_gene: TRBV19; abundance: .; j_gene: TRBJ2-7; d_gene: TRBD2; CDR3nt: TGTGCCAGTAGTATAGAGGCTAGCGGGAGTCCCGAGCAGTACTTC; CDR3aa: CASSIEASGSPEQYF
v_gene: TRBV18; abundance: few; j_gene: TRBJ1-2; d_gene: TRBD1; CDR3nt: TGTGCCAGCTCACCGGCAGGGGGCAGCGACTATGGCTACACCTTC; CDR3aa: CASSPAGGSDYGYTF
v_gene: TRBV2; abundance: once; j_gene: TRBJ2-1; d_gene: TRBD2; CDR3nt: TGTGCCAGCATTCAGCGGGAGTTCGCCTACAATGAGCAGTTCTTC; CDR3aa: CASIQREFAYNEQFF